The entry that follows covers one T cell receptor beta chain sequence. The data belong to a study of blood T cell repertoires in COVID-19. Study overall: Donors in the United States, Italy and Spain gave samples during acute or convalescent COVID-19.

This CDR3 region has 11 residues. Trimming left V 7 bases short and J 7 bases short, with 7 bases between. Original processing methods: From reference gene primer amplification, estimates of nucleated cell counts were derived. The repertoire was sequenced with immunoSEQ multiplex PCR; TCRdb's copy has only in-frame clones and lacks some. That table supplies the V and J calls and clone size; D and trimming were determined from the DNA. The sample lists 95,000 to 150,000 clones, roughly 88% seen once, with less than 5% in the top ten. The receptor comes from a man aged 35-49 years with acute or convalescent COVID-19. The V call is TRBV12-3 or TRBV12-4, the J call TRBJ1-4; no clear D. Sequencing was performed on peripheral blood. The CDR3, as DNA: TGTGCCAGCACCTCCGGTGAAAAACTGTTTTTT. This gives the protein CASTSGEKLFF.